This note documents a single TCR beta chain sequence. Its target is unknown. This sample was taken from a study of cytomegalovirus exposure and HLA in healthy donors. Trimming pared 4 bases from V and 7 bases from J, leaving 17 bases between. Germline CDR1 reads KGHSH; CDR2 reads LQKENI. This CDR3 spans 15 amino acids. Broader study findings: Later analysis demonstrated an association between a missense DCLRE1C variant and TCR beta V- and J-gene trimming. Only CMV serostatus was available as immune exposure information. Indistinguishable V segments such as TRBV6-2 and TRBV6-3 were excluded. The dataset shows that most TCR sequences were rare, while some public TCRs occurred in many donors.

Amplification used 60 Vbeta primers and 13 Jbeta primers. Here immunoSEQ multiplex PCR was the method, and the copy in TCRdb shows in-frame clones only, minus some. Of about 96,000 clones listed, 65% to 75% were seen once; the top ten hold roughly 3%. The sample comprised PBMCs. This receptor was taken from a female donor in good health and CMV-seropositive. This chain joins TRBV18 and TRBJ2-1; a possible D gene is TRBD2 (6 bases). CDR3 sequence reads: CASSRDSGTGNEQFF. Here the CDR3 DNA reads TGTGCCAGCTCACGGGACTCCGGAACCGGGAATGAGCAGTTCTTC.